The 4 T cell receptor beta chains below all came from one sample that was sequenced in a study of CD8 T cells in ankylosing spondylitis. TCRdb re-called the 5' RACE reads with MiXCR, one entry per CDR3 protein. The profile shows under 300,000 distinct CDR3 sequences, around 9.2% of them singletons. Sequenced material: blood, either unsorted or a sorted T cell fraction (not recorded which). The receptors come from a male donor with ankylosing spondylitis or in good health (not recorded which).

Only a few counts were recorded for this clonotype. A read error may be the cause here, since a much bigger clone is one base away. The V call is TRBV20-1, the J call TRBJ1-2; D possibly corresponds to TRBD1 (5 bases). Germline loops: CDR1 DFQATT, CDR2 SNEGSKA (reference sequence). The CDR3 sequence is 14 residues long. The CDR3: CSATDLIEGYGYSF. The CDR3 DNA follows: TGCAGTGCTACGGATCTCATAGAGGGGTATGGCTACTCCTTC.

This clonotype was observed many times. The V call is TRBV7-9, the J call TRBJ2-5; tentatively, D is TRBD2 (5 bases). From germline, CDR1 is SEHNR and CDR2 FQNEAQ (reference sequence). CDR3 size: 17 residues. Trimming stripped 5 bases from V and 0 bases from J, with 19 bases between. The CDR3 sequence: CASSQSSGLAYQETQYF. The CDR3 DNA sequence: TGTGCCAGCAGCCAATCCTCCGGCCTAGCCTACCAAGAGACCCAGTACTTC.

This clonotype was seen many times. The chain joins TRBV29-1 to TRBJ2-3, with TRBD1 identical over 9 bases. The CDR3 is 16 residues long. Germline assignment: CDR1 SQVTM and CDR2 ANQGSEA. V shed 0 bases and J 4 bases; nucleotides not matched to a gene: 8. The CDR3: CSVEDRTGADADTQYF. CDR3 bases: TGCAGCGTTGAAGATCGGACAGGGGCGGACGCAGATACGCAGTATTTT.

This chain links TRBV4-2 with TRBJ2-1; D gene unclear. This CDR3 region has 13 residues. Trimming took off 3 bases at V and 9 bases at J, with 12 bases between the two ends. Germline V gene lookup returns CDR1 LGHNA and CDR2 YNFKEQ. Here the CDR3 DNA reads TGTGCCAGCAGCCAGGACCGATGGGGTGAGCAGTTCTTC. Encoded protein: CASSQDRWGEQFF.